This T cell receptor (beta chain) was recovered during a study of human T cells and chemical hapten exposure. Study overall: In the approximately 24-week study, patients were dosed weekly with diphenylcyclopropenone on the scalp throughout.

Note on this clonotype: A much more abundant neighbour one base away suggests this may be a read error.

TCRdb redid the calling of the RACE reads with MiXCR, one entry per CDR3 protein. This table has around 99,000 distinct CDR3 sequences, approximately 9.9% appearing once. Time point indicated: patch test 2, 6 weeks after DPC sensitization. The treatment was: therapeutic diphenylcyclopropenone sensitization with weekly scalp DPC. The study extracted total RNA from unfractionated whole blood. Germline V gene lookup returns CDR1 GTSNPN and CDR2 SVGIG (reference sequence). CDR3 length: 13 amino acids. The clonotype originates from a man between 40 and 49 years old with alopecia areata. Some clones in this sample may be carry-over from other donors' samples. The sample here was whole blood, taken in connection with sensitization to the hapten diphenylcyclopropenone (DPC). The chain links TRBV30 to TRBJ1-6; weak D call: TRBD1 (5 bases). The CDR3 nucleotides read TGTGCCTGGAGTGTACCAGGGAATTCACTCCTCCACTTT. Protein product: CAWSVPGNSLLHF.